This TCR beta chain comes out of a study of CD8+ T cells in alopecia areata. Sequencing relied on a cDNA template that was reverse transcribed from extracted RNA. Clones were read by immunoSEQ multiplex PCR, and TCRdb kept only the in-frame ones, dropping some. The profile shows around 190,000 clones, 50% to 60% of them singletons. The treatment denotes: oral pan-JAK inhibitor, 5-10 mg twice daily. The V gene's germline CDR1 is MNHNS and CDR2 SASEGT. Trimming at V came to 3 bases and at J to 7 bases, leaving 7 bases not matched to a gene. The CDR3 extends over 15 amino acids. The sequence came from a human donor with alopecia areata. V usage is TRBV6-1 and J usage is TRBJ2-7, with 12 bases lining up with TRBD2. The source material was CD4+ T cells sorted from blood, sampled at week 4, from a patient treated with tofacitinib. The CDR3 protein is CASSDLGLAGIEQYF. DNA for the CDR3: TGTGCCAGCAGTGACCTCGGACTAGCGGGAATAGAGCAGTACTTC.